This T cell receptor (beta chain) was identified during a study of blood T cell repertoires in COVID-19. Original processing methods: Estimated nucleated cell counts came from reference gene primer amplification. This table comes from immunoSEQ multiplex PCR, and its TCRdb copy is limited to in-frame clones, with some not included. That table supplies the V and J calls and clone size; D and trimming were determined from the DNA. The table has a few hundred thousand clones, 80% to 90% seen once; the top ten hold about 4.1%. The V gene's germline CDR1 is SEHNR and CDR2 FQNEAQ (reference sequence). The CDR3 runs 17 residues. V gave up 4 bases and J gave up 5 bases; unmatched junction bases: 14. Recruits, aged about 18 to 100 years, lived in around 24 US areas. The study counted Cohort 3 donors as recovered given two negative PCRs, clearance, or symptom resolution.

The V gene is TRBV7-9, the J gene TRBJ1-5; TRBD1 matches at 7 bases. This clonotype was sampled from a woman aged 30 to 39 who had recovered from COVID-19. The specimen was PBMCs or T cells enriched from blood (not recorded which). The CDR3, as DNA: TGTGCCAGCAGCTCCAGCCCAGGGGGACGAGCGGATCAGCCCCAGCATTTT. This gives the protein CASSSSPGGRADQPQHF. Variable domain in full (rest from reference TRBV7-9 and TRBJ1-5): DTGVSQNPRHKITKRGQNVTFRCDPISEHNRLYWYRQTLGQGPEFLTYFQNEAQLEKSRLLSDRFSAERPKGSFSTLEIQRTEQGDSAMYLCASSSSPGGRADQPQHFGDGTRLSIL.